One and the same sample provided the 17 T cell receptor beta chains below, sequenced in a study of CD8 T cells in ankylosing spondylitis. TCRdb re-derived calls from the 5' RACE reads in MiXCR, one entry per CDR3 protein. The sample has about 540,000 distinct CDR3 sequences; approximately 12% are singletons. Regarding the study as a whole: Ankylosing spondylitis blood appeared to carry a characteristic TCR beta motif of roughly 8 highly homologous variants.

These TCRs' antigens remain unknown. The sample was blood, either unsorted or a sorted T cell fraction (not recorded which). These receptors all stem from a male donor with ankylosing spondylitis.

This clonotype was observed a few times. The chain uses TRBV5-1 and TRBJ2-1; 8 bases line up with TRBD1. The CDR3 has 15 amino acids. V dropped 0 bases and J dropped 5; count of bases not matched to a gene: 4. Germline assignment: CDR1 SGHRS and CDR2 YFSETQ. CDR3 protein: CASSLGQGSHNEQFF. CDR3 sequence (DNA): TGCGCCAGCAGCTTGGGACAGGGGAGTCACAATGAGCAGTTCTTC.

This clonotype was found a few times. V and J are TRBV20-1 and TRBJ2-1, with 7 bases matching TRBD2. The junction had 10 bases not matched to a gene; V was cut back by 0 bases and J by 8 bases. The CDR3 has 15 amino acids. CDR1 is DFQATT, CDR2 SNEGSKA, per germline (reference sequence). This chain's CDR3 is CSARDLRGRWDEQFF. The CDR3 nucleotides are TGCAGTGCTAGAGATCTCCGCGGGAGATGGGATGAGCAGTTCTTC.

The rearrangement uses TRBV19 and TRBJ1-5; 7 nucleotides align to TRBD1. CDR1 and CDR2 (germline): LNHDA, SQIVND (reference sequence). This CDR3 spans 15 amino acids. V was pared by 1 base and J by 2 bases, with 2 bases of the junction left unmatched. The CDR3 DNA reads TGTGCCAGTAGTATAGTAACAGGGGGCAATCAGCCCCAGCATTTT. It yields the protein CASSIVTGGNQPQHF.

There are a few counts of this clonotype. The V gene is TRBV2, the J gene TRBJ2-3; 9 bases are shared with TRBD1. Germline V CDR1 and CDR2: SNHLY, FYNNEI. Losses at the gene ends were 3 bases for V and 2 bases for J; bases not matched to a gene: 6. The CDR3 loop spans 16 amino acids. CDR3 loop: CASSDTGTGYTDTQYF. In DNA, the CDR3 is TGTGCCAGCAGTGACACCGGGACAGGGTACACAGATACGCAGTATTTT. The variable domain in full, with the rest retrieved from reference TRBV2 and TRBJ2-3, is EPEVTQTPSHQVTQMGQEVILRCVPISNHLYFYWYRQILGQKVEFLVSFYNNEISEKSEIFDDQFSVERPDGSNFTLKIRSTKLEDSAMYFCASSDTGTGYTDTQYFGPGTRLTVL.

This clonotype was recorded a few times. J is TRBJ2-5 and V is TRBV5-4; maybe TRBD1 (6 bases). This CDR3 has 13 amino acids. Trimming left V 0 bases short and J 5 bases short, with 8 bases between. CDR1 and CDR2 (germline): SGHNT, YYREEE (reference sequence). The DNA of the CDR3 is TGTGCCAGCAGCTTGGAAAGGGGGGAGACCCAGTACTTC. Its translation is CASSLERGETQYF.

In this sample, this clonotype turned up a few times. The gene calls are TRBV4-2 and TRBJ2-3, with TRBD1 matching over 9 bases. Germline CDR1 and CDR2: LGHNA and YNFKEQ. The CDR3 totals 17 residues. J gave up 6 bases and V 0 bases, and 10 bases lay outside the gene matches. CDR3 sequence: CASSQDPSQGAQDTQYF. CDR3 DNA sequence: TGTGCCAGCAGCCAAGATCCCTCACAGGGGGCGCAGGATACGCAGTATTTT.

This clonotype was seen more than once but under ten times. The genes are TRBV11-2 and TRBJ2-1; TRBD1 or TRBD2 may be the D gene (5 bases each). Germline V gene lookup returns CDR1 SGHAT and CDR2 FQNNGV. Trimming cost V 5 bases and J 0 bases, with 14 bases left between them. This CDR3 is built from 16 residues. CDR3 sequence reads: CASSTLTGHSYNEQFF. CDR3 nucleotide sequence: TGTGCCAGCAGCACTCTGACGGGGCACTCCTACAATGAGCAGTTCTTC.

The chain combines TRBV2 with TRBJ1-5, with TRBD1 matching over 7 bases. The V segment lost 6 bases and the J segment 5 bases; nucleotides outside the gene matches: 7. The CDR3 consists of 14 residues. CDR1 is SNHLY and CDR2 is FYNNEI in the germline V gene. CDR3 coding DNA: TGTGCCAGCAGGTGGGACAGAACAGATCAGCCCCAGCATTTT. It yields the protein CASRWDRTDQPQHF.

The J gene is TRBJ2-2, the V gene TRBV7-7, with D perhaps TRBD2 (5 bases). The CDR3 has 16 amino acids. Germline loops: CDR1 SSHAT, CDR2 FNYEAQ (reference sequence). V was cut by 1 base and J by 4 bases, with 13 bases left in between. The DNA for the CDR3 is TGTGCCAGCAGCTTAGATGCGGCGGGCGTCACCGGGGAGCTGTTTTTT. Amino acids: CASSLDAAGVTGELFF.

This clonotype has just a few counts. The chain employs TRBV6-1 and TRBJ2-7, with a tentative D call TRBD1 (6 bases). This CDR3 spans 11 amino acids. V was pared by 7 bases and J by 7 bases, with 11 bases between. CDR1 is MNHNS and CDR2 is SASEGT in the germline V gene. The CDR3 loop reads CASIAQGEQYV. The CDR3 region has the DNA TGTGCCAGCATCGCCCAGGGGGAGCAGTACGTC.

This clonotype was found many times. The genes are TRBV6-6 and TRBJ2-3; D not resolved. CDR1 and CDR2 from the germline V gene are MNHNY and SVGAGI (reference sequence). This CDR3 contains 12 residues. The V gene lost 0 bases and the J gene lost 6 bases, with 4 bases spanning the gap. CDR3 DNA sequence: TGTGCCAGCAGTTACTCCCGCGATACGCAGTATTTT. Translated: CASSYSRDTQYF.

At least ten counts were recorded for this clonotype. The chain recombines TRBV3-1 with TRBJ2-1, with D unclear. Germline assignment: CDR1 LGHDT and CDR2 YNNKEL (reference sequence). This CDR3 contains 11 residues. The V and J ends lost 6 bases and 8 bases respectively, with 8 bases between them. CDR3 amino acids: CASSQEHEQFF. The CDR3 DNA is TGTGCCAGCAGTCAGGAACATGAGCAGTTCTTC.

This clonotype showed up just a few times. The chain links TRBV6-1 to TRBJ2-7; D is possibly TRBD2 (6 bases). V gave up 7 bases and J gave up 4 bases, with 20 bases separating them. The V gene's germline CDR1 is MNHNS and CDR2 SASEGT. The CDR3 is 15 residues long. Here the CDR3 reads CASTPRDRGLYEQYF. Written as DNA, the CDR3 is TGTGCCAGCACTCCGAGGGACCGGGGGTTATACGAGCAGTACTTC.

This chain links TRBV15 with TRBJ2-1, with 12 bases that match TRBD2. Germline CDR1 is LNHNV and CDR2 is YYDKDF (reference sequence). The CDR3 is made up of 17 amino acids. Trimming at V came to 3 bases and at J to 4 bases, leaving 7 bases not matched to a gene. The CDR3 sequence is CATSSAGGLAGYNEQFF. The CDR3 region has the DNA TGTGCCACCAGCAGTGCCGGGGGACTAGCGGGTTACAATGAGCAGTTCTTC.

This clonotype was seen a handful of times. The rearrangement uses TRBV15 and TRBJ2-7; the D gene is possibly TRBD1 (6 bases). From germline, CDR1 is LNHNV and CDR2 YYDKDF (reference sequence). The CDR3 spans 14 residues. Trimming took 2 bases from V and 6 from J, leaving 14 bases between them. The CDR3 coding sequence is TGTGCCACCAGCAGACCCCAGGACAGCTCCGAGCAGTACGTC. Translating it yields CATSRPQDSSEQYV.

The chain links TRBV3-1 to TRBJ2-4; 7 bases line up with TRBD1. Germline V gives CDR1 LGHDT, CDR2 YNNKEL (reference sequence). The CDR3 has 14 residues. After removal of 1 base from V and 5 bases from J, the junction contained 2 bases not matched to a gene. In DNA, the CDR3 is TGTGCCAGCAGCCAAGCAGGGACAGAAAACATTCAGTACTTC. It encodes CASSQAGTENIQYF.

The gene calls are TRBV18 and TRBJ1-6; D remains ambiguous. Per the germline V gene, CDR1 is KGHSH and CDR2 is LQKENI. This CDR3 has 14 amino acids. V lost 6 bases to trimming and J lost 4 bases, with 10 bases between them. The CDR3 DNA reads as TGTGCCAGCTCTTCCGGGGATTATAATTCACCCCTCCACTTT. This codes for CASSSGDYNSPLHF.